Each of the 21 T cell receptor beta chains below was sequenced from the same sample in a study of T-cell reconstitution after alpha-beta-depleted transplantation in children. Preparation of the TCRbeta library involved a method that used unique molecular identifiers. TCRdb ran MiXCR on the PCR reads and lists one entry per CDR3 protein. Of about 260,000 distinct CDR3 sequences in the sample, roughly 8% are singletons; the top ten hold under 8%. The sample here was PBMCs, mostly from graft donor cells, taken 180 days after TCRalphabeta/CD19-depleted stem cell transplant. The receptors stem from a male patient younger than 18 who had a stem cell transplant for acute lymphoblastic leukemia, so the T cells may come from the graft donor.

This clonotype was seen repeatedly, ten times or more. The chain is built from TRBV7-2 and TRBJ2-7; TRBD1 matches 8 bases. The CDR3 sequence is 14 residues long. The germline V gene encodes CDR1 SGHTA and CDR2 FQGNSA. Losses at the gene ends were 2 bases for V and 5 bases for J; bases not matched to a gene: 5. CDR3 sequence: CASSLSLDRDEQYF. For the CDR3, the DNA is TGTGCCAGCAGCTTATCGCTGGACAGGGACGAGCAGTACTTC.

This clonotype was recorded at least ten times. The chain employs TRBV7-9 and TRBJ2-1; D uncertain. The CDR3 spans 14 residues. V shed 5 bases and J shed 14 bases, with 22 bases lying between them. CDR1 is SEHNR and CDR2 is FQNEAQ in the germline V gene (reference sequence). CDR3 residues: CASSQKPSRPEKFF. In nucleotides, the CDR3 is TGTGCCAGCAGCCAAAAGCCGTCGAGGCCCGAGAAGTTCTTC.

Many counts were recorded for this clonotype. This chain links TRBV28 with TRBJ1-2, with 7 bases aligning to TRBD1. This CDR3 is built from 14 residues. Trimming removed 2 bases from V and 6 bases from J; junction bases left unmatched: 6. Per the germline V gene, CDR1 is MDHEN and CDR2 is SYDVKM. The CDR3 sequence is CASSLPGTADGYTF. The DNA of the CDR3 is TGTGCCAGCAGTTTACCCGGGACAGCTGATGGCTACACCTTC.

This clonotype was counted ten times or more. V gene TRBV4-2 combines with J gene TRBJ1-2; TRBD1 agrees at 10 bases. The CDR3 is 15 residues long. The germline V gene encodes CDR1 LGHNA and CDR2 YNFKEQ. With 0 bases clipped from V and 8 bases from J, the junction kept 6 bases outside the gene matches. In nucleotides, the CDR3 is TGTGCCAGCAGCCAAGATGGGACAGGGGATGGAGGCTACACCTTC. It specifies CASSQDGTGDGGYTF.

This clonotype was detected a few times. The CDR3 DNA is TGTGCCAGCAGTTTAGGCACAGTGGAGGCGCGGAAACTGTTTTTT. Amino acid sequence: CASSLGTVEARKLFF. V gene TRBV12-3 or TRBV12-4 combines with J gene TRBJ1-4; no firm D call. CDR3 length equals 15 residues. V lost 1 base and J lost 11, with 17 bases in between.

This clonotype came up many times. The chain combines TRBV25-1 with TRBJ1-5, with 9 bases matching TRBD1. The CDR3 totals 16 residues. Losses at the gene ends were 6 bases for V and 0 bases for J; bases not matched to a gene: 6. Germline CDR1 is MGHDK and CDR2 is SYGVNS. The CDR3 region has the DNA TGTGCCAGCAGCTTAGGGGACAGGGCTAGCAATCAGCCCCAGCATTTT. It codes for CASSLGDRASNQPQHF.

The chain uses TRBV2 and TRBJ2-1; D is possibly TRBD1 (6 bases). The CDR3 totals 14 residues. Trimming cost V 7 bases and J 4 bases, with 14 bases left between them. The germline gives CDR1 SNHLY, CDR2 FYNNEI. The CDR3: CASTPGHLYNEQFF. Written as DNA, the CDR3 is TGTGCCAGCACTCCGGGACATCTTTACAATGAGCAGTTCTTC.

The table lists this clonotype with many counts. The chain has TRBV29-1 and TRBJ1-2, with D perhaps TRBD1 (5 bases). The CDR3 consists of 12 residues. Between the trimmed V and J ends, which lost 3 bases and 5 bases, there was a span of 10 bases. CDR1 is SQVTM and CDR2 is ANQGSEA in the germline V gene. The CDR3 coding sequence is TGCAGCGTTGAGATGGGGGATTATGGCTACACCTTC. As protein: CSVEMGDYGYTF.

This clonotype was seen repeatedly, ten times or more. DNA for the CDR3: TGCGCCAGCAGCCAAGAAACAGTGCTGTGGGAGACCCAGTACTTC. As protein: CASSQETVLWETQYF. The J gene is TRBJ2-5, the V gene TRBV4-3; D gene unclear. Looked up from germline, CDR1 is LGHNA and CDR2 is YSLEER. V gave up 0 bases and J gave up 5 bases, with 13 bases separating them. CDR3 size: 15 residues.

This clonotype was observed at least ten times. The chain's CDR3 is CSAQPGLASDTQYF. The CDR3 DNA sequence: TGCAGTGCTCAGCCGGGACTAGCGTCAGATACGCAGTATTTT. This chain connects TRBV20-1 to TRBJ2-3; the match to TRBD2 covers 10 bases. The CDR3 loop spans 14 amino acids. The germline CDR1 and CDR2 sequences are DFQATT and SNEGSKA (reference sequence). The junction had 6 bases not matched to a gene; V was cut back by 5 bases and J by 4 bases.

This clonotype has just a few counts. J is TRBJ2-3 and V is TRBV20-1; 10 bases agree with TRBD2. V trimming: 0 bases; J trimming: 5 bases; junction bases outside the gene matches: 11. This CDR3 comprises 17 residues. Germline CDR1 and CDR2: DFQATT and SNEGSKA (reference sequence). In DNA, the CDR3 is TGCAGTGCTAGAGATCAGGTAGCGGGAGGTCGCATAGATACGCAGTATTTT. The encoded protein is CSARDQVAGGRIDTQYF.

The sample holds many counts of this clonotype. The rearrangement uses TRBV7-2 and TRBJ2-7; 12 bases are shared with TRBD2. V shed 4 bases, J shed 4 bases, and the junction held 8 bases outside the gene matches. The CDR3 has 16 amino acids. Germline V gene lookup returns CDR1 SGHTA and CDR2 FQGNSA. The CDR3 region is CASSSLAGGPRYEQYF. CDR3 sequence (DNA): TGTGCCAGCAGCTCCCTAGCGGGGGGGCCGCGATACGAGCAGTACTTC.

The table lists this clonotype with many counts. The chain combines TRBV12-3 or TRBV12-4 with TRBJ1-4; the match to TRBD1 covers 7 bases. The V gene end was trimmed by 8 bases and the J gene end by 3 bases; junction bases not matched to a gene: 12. The CDR3 totals 16 residues. The CDR3, as DNA: TGTGCCAGCGCCCAAAGGGACAGTTCGGCTAATGAAAAACTGTTTTTT. Its translation is CASAQRDSSANEKLFF.

This clonotype was counted many times. This sequence joins TRBV4-1 and TRBJ1-5, with a weak D call TRBD1 (5 bases). Germline V gene lookup returns CDR1 MGHRA and CDR2 YSYEKL. Trimming removed 0 bases from V and 1 base from J, with 13 bases in between. The CDR3 sequence is 17 residues long. CDR3 in amino acids: CASSQDGRGMSNQPQHF. CDR3 nucleotide sequence: TGCGCCAGCAGCCAAGATGGGAGGGGAATGAGCAATCAGCCCCAGCATTTT.

The gene calls are TRBV12-3 or TRBV12-4 and TRBJ2-7; D is unclear. The V end was cut by 3 bases, the J end by 0 bases, with 9 bases between. The CDR3 has 14 amino acids. As DNA, the CDR3 is TGTGCCAGCAGTTTCAACGTAGGCTCCTACGAGCAGTACTTC. Translating it yields CASSFNVGSYEQYF.

This clonotype came up many times. The chain uses TRBV18 and TRBJ2-1; 7 nucleotides align to TRBD2. The ends lost 5 bases at V and 4 bases at J; junction bases unmatched: 11. The germline V gene encodes CDR1 KGHSH and CDR2 LQKENI. The CDR3 runs to 16 residues. This CDR3 is CASSSSVAGVYNEQFF. The CDR3 DNA is TGTGCCAGCTCAAGTAGTGTGGCGGGGGTGTACAATGAGCAGTTCTTC.

This clonotype was seen at least ten times. This chain links TRBV4-1 with TRBJ1-6, with TRBD1 as a possible D gene (5 bases). The CDR3 extends over 15 amino acids. The germline CDR1 and CDR2 sequences are MGHRA and YSYEKL. With 0 bases removed from V and 8 bases from J, the gap between germline ends came to 11 bases. CDR3 nucleotides: TGCGCCAGCAGCCAAGAGCGGGGGGGTTATTCACCCCTCCACTTT. It is translated as CASSQERGGYSPLHF.

This clonotype came up many times. This chain links TRBV20-1 with TRBJ1-2, with a possible D match to TRBD1 (5 bases). This CDR3 region has 12 residues. V was clipped by 5 bases and J by 4 bases, with 11 bases between them. Per the germline V gene, CDR1 is DFQATT and CDR2 is SNEGSKA (reference sequence). The CDR3: CSALGASYGYTF. Written as DNA, the CDR3 is TGCAGTGCTCTAGGGGCGAGCTATGGCTACACCTTC.

This clonotype showed up many times. The rearrangement links TRBV6-5 to TRBJ2-7; D unclear. The germline CDR1 and CDR2 sequences are MNHEY and SVGAGI. Deletions cut 2 bases from V and 3 bases from J, with 11 bases between. The CDR3 is made up of 14 amino acids. CDR3 amino acids: CASSYLSTSYEQYF. The CDR3 DNA follows: TGTGCCAGCAGTTACCTCTCTACAAGCTACGAGCAGTACTTC.

There are many counts of this clonotype. The chain combines TRBV6-5 with TRBJ1-1; D is uncertain. The V gene lost 0 bases and the J gene lost 1 base, with 6 bases spanning the gap. Per the germline V gene, CDR1 is MNHEY and CDR2 is SVGAGI. This CDR3 has 14 residues. The CDR3 reads CASSYSTRNTEAFF. The CDR3 DNA follows: TGTGCCAGCAGTTACTCGACAAGGAACACTGAAGCTTTCTTT.

This clonotype was seen at least ten times. V usage is TRBV5-1 and J usage is TRBJ2-3; D not certain. The CDR3 has 15 amino acids. CDR1 SGHRS and CDR2 YFSETQ come from the germline V gene. The V end was cut by 4 bases, the J end by 5 bases, with 17 bases between. The chain's CDR3 is CASSNRQPRIDTQYF. CDR3 nucleotide sequence: TGCGCCAGCAGCAACCGACAACCTCGCATAGATACGCAGTATTTT.